The clone carrying this T cell receptor beta chain occurred a few times. The antigen is undetermined. The diagnosis was founded upon clinical symptoms, serum thyroxine, TRAb, thyroid ultrasound and orbital computed tomography. Transcripts of RNA were the source for amplifying TCR beta CDR3 regions. The first-round RT-PCR employed HTBI primers together with the Qiagen OneStep RT-PCR kit. A multiplex PCR was then performed as the second round. Each CDR3 protein gets one entry after TCRdb re-called the multiplex PCR reads with MiXCR. The profile covers a few hundred thousand distinct CDR3 sequences, with over 15% appearing a single time and around 6.6% taken by the ten largest. Germline CDR1 is ENHRY and CDR2 is SYGVKD. CDR3 length: 14 residues. V was cut by 0 bases and J by 1 base, with 6 bases left in between. These data originate in a study of Graves' ophthalmopathy and Graves' hyperthyroidism. Study observations and caveats: Among thyroid clonotypes expanded above 0.001 frequency, most also appeared in blood. Classification of ophthalmopathy versus stable hyperthyroidism by a 13-signature model yielded 85% to 90% sensitivity and roughly 80% specificity.

The sample taken for sequencing was peripheral blood. This receptor was obtained from a woman in her late teens or twenties with stable Graves' hyperthyroidism. The chain is built from TRBV10-3 and TRBJ2-5, with D tentatively TRBD2 (6 bases). The CDR3 bases are TGTGCCATCAGTGAGTCGACTAGCCAAGAGACCCAGTACTTC. Translated: CAISESTSQETQYF.